These 29 T cell receptor beta chains share one sample of origin, sequenced in a study of blood T cell repertoires in COVID-19. Profiled with immunoSEQ multiplex PCR; TCRdb holds only in-frame clones, not every one. The sample includes 45,000 to 70,000 clones, around 70% seen only once; the top ten take roughly 18%. Sequencing used peripheral blood. These TCRs come from a woman aged 50 to 60 with active or convalescent COVID-19.

This clone ranks as medium-sized. The chain couples TRBV19 to TRBJ2-7; 12 bases are a match to TRBD2. The length of the CDR3 is 16 residues. From germline, CDR1 is LNHDA and CDR2 SQIVND (reference sequence). V trimming: 8 bases; J trimming: 1 base; junction bases outside the gene matches: 9. CDR3 in amino acids: CASSDPGTSGSYEQYF. CDR3 coding DNA: TGTGCCAGTTCAGACCCCGGGACTAGCGGGTCCTACGAGCAGTACTTC.

This clone was detected a few times. The chain combines TRBV24-1 with TRBJ1-2; D ambiguous. CDR1 and CDR2 (germline): KGHDR, SFDVKD. The CDR3 is 12 residues long. The ends were cut back, 5 bases at V and 3 bases at J, with 6 bases in the middle. The CDR3 protein is CATSGGDYGYTF. The CDR3 DNA reads as TGTGCCACCAGTGGCGGGGACTATGGCTACACCTTC.

V usage is TRBV25-1 and J usage is TRBJ2-3; TRBD1 might be the D (5 bases). The CDR3 spans 18 residues. Germline lookup yields CDR1 MGHDK and CDR2 SYGVNS. V lost 1 base and J lost 4, with 21 bases in between. CDR3 protein: CASSESRTSHPGADTQYF. The CDR3 coding sequence is TGTGCCAGCAGTGAATCCAGGACATCCCATCCTGGGGCAGATACGCAGTATTTT.

The genes are TRBV27 and TRBJ2-1, with 8 bases fitting TRBD1. J lost 4 bases, V lost 7 bases, and 6 bases had no gene match. CDR3 size: 14 residues. The germline V gene has CDR1 MNHEY and CDR2 SMNVEV (reference sequence). CDR3 sequence (DNA): TGTGCCAGCACCGACAGGGGCCGATACAATGAGCAGTTCTTC. This encodes CASTDRGRYNEQFF.

There are a few counts of this clone. V is TRBV5-4 and J is TRBJ1-2; no definite D call. V was trimmed by 2 bases and J by 5 bases, leaving 4 bases between them. The CDR3 contains 11 residues. Germline CDR1 and CDR2: SGHNT and YYREEE (reference sequence). The CDR3 region has the DNA TGTGCCAGCAGCTTCTCTTATGGCTACACCTTC. Translated, it gives CASSFSYGYTF.

The chain links TRBV19 to TRBJ2-7, with 9 bases aligning to TRBD2. Germline V lookup: CDR1 LNHDA, CDR2 SQIVND (reference sequence). The CDR3 has 15 residues. The V segment lost 4 bases and the J segment 5 bases; nucleotides outside the gene matches: 9. In nucleotides, the CDR3 is TGTGCCAGTAGTACCCATAGCGGGAGTCTCGACGAGCAGTACTTC. It translates to CASSTHSGSLDEQYF.

The chain combines TRBV4-2 with TRBJ2-1, with 8 bases fitting TRBD2. The CDR3 runs 16 residues. V trimming: 6 bases; J trimming: 6 bases; junction bases outside the gene matches: 13. Germline V gene data show CDR1 as LGHNA and CDR2 as YNFKEQ. CDR3 protein: CASSPLTSEGGNEQFF. CDR3 DNA: TGTGCCAGCAGTCCCCTGACTAGCGAAGGGGGCAATGAGCAGTTCTTC.

V gene TRBV7-9 combines with J gene TRBJ1-3; weak D call: TRBD1 (5 bases). This CDR3 contains 15 residues. V was cut by 5 bases and J by 2 bases, with 13 bases left in between. The germline CDR1 and CDR2 sequences are SEHNR and FQNEAQ (reference sequence). In nucleotides, the CDR3 is TGTGCCAGCAGCCCTCAGGGCGGGGCTGGAAACACCATATATTTT. As protein: CASSPQGGAGNTIYF.

The chain combines TRBV5-8 with TRBJ2-5; 13 nucleotides match TRBD2. CDR3 size: 16 residues. Per germline, CDR1 SGHTS and CDR2 YDEGEE. V lost 4 bases to trimming and J lost 1 base; unmatched junction nucleotides: 4. Here the CDR3 reads CASSPGTSGIQETQYF. CDR3 DNA: TGTGCCAGCAGCCCCGGGACTAGCGGGATCCAAGAGACCCAGTACTTC.

This clone was recorded a few times. This chain joins TRBV2 and TRBJ2-1; 7 nucleotides line up with TRBD1. The CDR3 extends over 15 amino acids. The J segment lost 5 bases and the V segment lost 7 bases, leaving 11 bases of the junction unmatched. CDR1 is SNHLY and CDR2 is FYNNEI in the germline V gene. CDR3: CASTKGAGGNNEQFF. CDR3 nucleotides: TGTGCCAGCACGAAAGGCGCAGGGGGAAACAATGAGCAGTTCTTC.

The gene calls are TRBV5-1 and TRBJ2-7; 9 bases agree with TRBD2. Germline lookup yields CDR1 SGHRS and CDR2 YFSETQ. This CDR3 spans 15 amino acids. V shed 0 bases, J shed 4 bases, and the junction held 5 bases outside the gene matches. The CDR3 here is CASSLAAGGRYEQYF. DNA of the CDR3: TGCGCCAGCAGCTTGGCAGCGGGAGGTCGGTACGAGCAGTACTTC.

The rearrangement joins TRBV5-4 to TRBJ2-3; 9 bases match TRBD2. Germline-derived CDR1 and CDR2 are SGHNT and YYREEE (reference sequence). The V gene end was trimmed by 0 bases and the J gene end by 2 bases; junction bases not matched to a gene: 4. CDR3 length: 16 amino acids. The CDR3 reads CASSLAVAGDTDTQYF. DNA for the CDR3: TGTGCCAGCAGCTTGGCTGTAGCGGGAGACACAGATACGCAGTATTTT.

The chain combines TRBV2 with TRBJ2-3; TRBD2 matches 10 bases. Per the germline V gene, CDR1 is SNHLY and CDR2 is FYNNEI. After removal of 7 bases from V and 4 bases from J, the junction contained 8 bases not matched to a gene. The CDR3 sequence is 15 residues long. DNA for the CDR3: TGTGCCAGCAACCTGGGGCTAGCGGGAGCAGATACGCAGTATTTT. Residues: CASNLGLAGADTQYF.

This chain connects TRBV30 to TRBJ2-7, with D perhaps TRBD2 (6 bases). CDR1 and CDR2 (germline): GTSNPN, SVGIG (reference sequence). V was clipped by 0 bases and J by 4 bases, with 7 bases between them. This CDR3 region has 12 residues. Here the CDR3 reads CAWSVGGYEQYF. CDR3 coding DNA: TGTGCCTGGAGTGTGGGGGGTTACGAGCAGTACTTC. The whole variable domain, remainder taken from reference TRBV30 and TRBJ2-7, is SQTIHQWPATLVQPVGSPLSLECTVEGTSNPNLYWYRQAAGRGLQLLFYSVGIGQISSEVPQNLSASRPQDRQFILSSKKLLLSDSGFYLCAWSVGGYEQYFGPGTRLTVT.

This rearrangement joins TRBV11-2 to TRBJ2-3, with a weak D call TRBD2 (5 bases). The CDR3 loop spans 16 amino acids. Per the germline V gene, CDR1 is SGHAT and CDR2 is FQNNGV. V dropped 6 bases and J dropped 4 bases, with 20 bases sitting between them. In nucleotides, the CDR3 is TGTGCCAGCAGATTTGGTAACGGGAAAACCCCAGATACGCAGTATTTT. Translated, it gives CASRFGNGKTPDTQYF.

V and J are TRBV9 and TRBJ2-7; perhaps TRBD2 as D (6 bases). With 1 base removed from V and 4 bases from J, the gap between germline ends came to 21 bases. The germline CDR1 and CDR2 sequences are SGDLS and YYNGEE. CDR3 length: 17 residues. CDR3 sequence: CASSVSGGTHPIYEQYF. The CDR3 coding sequence is TGTGCCAGCAGCGTAAGTGGCGGGACCCACCCGATTTACGAGCAGTACTTC. Based on the CDR3 plus reference TRBV9 and TRBJ2-7, the full variable domain is DSGVTQTPKHLITATGQRVTLRCSPRSGDLSVYWYQQSLDQGLQFLIQYYNGEERAKGNILERFSAQQFPDLHSELNLSSLELGDSALYFCASSVSGGTHPIYEQYFGPGTRLTVT.

The gene calls are TRBV4-2 and TRBJ1-5; D might be TRBD1 (5 bases). The V end lost 5 bases, the J end lost 7 bases, and 18 bases lay between the germline ends. The CDR3 runs 15 residues. The germline V gene encodes CDR1 LGHNA and CDR2 YNFKEQ. CDR3: CASSTGGGLGQPQHF. CDR3 nucleotide sequence: TGTGCCAGCAGCACCGGGGGGGGTCTTGGGCAGCCCCAGCATTTT.

The chain has TRBV5-1 and TRBJ2-7; perhaps TRBD1 as D (5 bases). The CDR3 length is 14 residues. V lost 0 bases, J lost 0 bases, and 7 bases lay in between. Per the germline V gene, CDR1 is SGHRS and CDR2 is YFSETQ. The chain's CDR3 is CASSLEGNSYEQYF. The CDR3 DNA sequence: TGCGCCAGCAGCTTGGAGGGGAACTCCTACGAGCAGTACTTC.

The chain joins TRBV11-2 to TRBJ1-1; D ambiguous. This CDR3 has 12 amino acids. Per the germline V gene, CDR1 is SGHAT and CDR2 is FQNNGV. Trimming shortened V by 6 bases and J by 0 bases, and 5 bases separated the two germline ends. Written as DNA, the CDR3 is TGTGCCAGCAGGTCAGTGAACACTGAAGCTTTCTTT. Translated, it gives CASRSVNTEAFF. Combining the CDR3 with reference TRBV11-2 and TRBJ1-1 gives the whole variable domain EAGVAQSPRYKIIEKRQSVAFWCNPISGHATLYWYQQILGQGPKLLIQFQNNGVVDDSQLPKDRFSAERLKGVDSTLKIQPAKLEDSAVYLCASRSVNTEAFFGQGTRLTVV.

This chain connects TRBV6-5 to TRBJ1-5; tentatively, D is TRBD1 (6 bases). Germline V gene lookup returns CDR1 MNHEY and CDR2 SVGAGI. This CDR3 is 15 amino acids long. The germline V and J ends were trimmed by 8 bases and 1 base, with 15 bases remaining between them. This CDR3 is CASRGGSLSNQPQHF. CDR3 DNA: TGTGCCAGCCGGGGGGGCAGTCTAAGCAATCAGCCCCAGCATTTT.

The chain carries TRBV19 and TRBJ2-3, with 7 bases fitting TRBD1. V lost 6 bases, J lost 1 base, and 1 base stayed unmatched. CDR3 length equals 13 residues. Germline CDR1 LNHDA, CDR2 SQIVND (reference sequence). The CDR3 nucleotides are TGTGCCAGTAGAGACAGGGGCACAGATACGCAGTATTTT. Amino acids: CASRDRGTDTQYF.

The chain couples TRBV5-1 to TRBJ1-1, with 9 bases identical to TRBD1. The CDR3 consists of 12 residues. The germline V gene encodes CDR1 SGHRS and CDR2 YFSETQ. The V gene end was trimmed by 4 bases and the J gene end by 8 bases; junction bases not matched to a gene: 3. CDR3 protein: CASSGQGPEAFF. The CDR3 nucleotides are TGCGCCAGCAGCGGACAGGGGCCCGAAGCTTTCTTT.

V gene TRBV24-1 combines with J gene TRBJ2-1; 12 nucleotides line up with TRBD2. Germline CDR1 KGHDR, CDR2 SFDVKD. V was clipped by 4 bases and J by 0 bases; unmatched bases: 6. The CDR3 is made up of 18 amino acids. CDR3 protein: CATSDLGLAGDSYNEQFF. CDR3 nucleotides: TGTGCCACCAGTGACTTGGGACTAGCGGGTGACTCCTACAATGAGCAGTTCTTC.

The V gene is TRBV5-6, the J gene TRBJ2-4; weak D call: TRBD2 (5 bases). The CDR3 has 17 residues. With 0 bases removed from V and 4 bases from J, the gap between germline ends came to 17 bases. CDR1 and CDR2 from the germline V gene are SGHDT and YYEEEE. In DNA form, the CDR3 reads TGTGCCAGCAGCTTGGAAGGAGGCCTCCTCGAGAAAAACATTCAGTACTTC. Translation gives CASSLEGGLLEKNIQYF.

The CDR3 loop reads CASSPIGGRASDTQYF. The CDR3 bases are TGTGCCAGCAGTCCCATTGGGGGGAGGGCCTCAGATACGCAGTATTTT. This rearrangement joins TRBV28 to TRBJ2-3; 7 nucleotides line up with TRBD2. The CDR3 has 16 amino acids. From germline, CDR1 is MDHEN and CDR2 SYDVKM. J gave up 4 bases and V 5 bases, and 12 bases lay outside the gene matches.

The chain couples TRBV24-1 to TRBJ2-2; D is unclear. The CDR3 runs to 16 residues. V lost 0 bases, J lost 4 bases, and 11 bases lay in between. The germline CDR1 and CDR2 sequences are KGHDR and SFDVKD. CDR3 loop: CATSDLFRVPTGELFF. The CDR3 nucleotides read TGTGCCACCAGTGATTTGTTCCGGGTACCCACCGGGGAGCTGTTTTTT.

The chain links TRBV28 to TRBJ1-2; a weak D match, TRBD1 (6 bases). The V gene lost 1 base and the J gene lost 6 bases, with 12 bases spanning the gap. This CDR3 spans 14 amino acids. Germline lookup yields CDR1 MDHEN and CDR2 SYDVKM. In DNA form, the CDR3 reads TGTGCCAGCAGTTTATACGGTCAGGGGAATGGCTACACCTTC. Translating it yields CASSLYGQGNGYTF.

This chain uses TRBV2 with TRBJ1-1; TRBD1 might be the D (6 bases). CDR1 is SNHLY and CDR2 is FYNNEI in the germline V gene. The CDR3 is 14 residues long. V was pared by 5 bases and J by 7 bases, with 17 bases between. For the CDR3, the DNA is TGTGCCAGCAGTTTACAGGGCGGAATGGATGAAGCTTTCTTT. As protein: CASSLQGGMDEAFF.

The chain recombines TRBV19 with TRBJ2-6; maybe TRBD2 (5 bases). The CDR3 loop spans 18 amino acids. Deletions cut 6 bases from V and 1 base from J, with 19 bases between. From germline, CDR1 is LNHDA and CDR2 SQIVND (reference sequence). CDR3 DNA: TGTGCCAGTAGGACCGCACGGGGTATTGAATCTGGGGCCAACGTCCTGACTTTC. Translation gives CASRTARGIESGANVLTF.